This T cell receptor (beta chain) was sequenced in a study of blood T cell repertoires in COVID-19. This CDR3 region has 15 residues. The repertoire was sequenced with immunoSEQ multiplex PCR; TCRdb's copy has only in-frame clones and lacks some. The sample carries 84,000 or so clones, 75% to 85% recorded once. The chain carries TRBV21-1 and TRBJ2-2; TRBD2, the table's D call, was not compared with the DNA. TRBV21-1 is classified as a pseudogene. The TCR comes from a woman aged 80 or over with acute or convalescent COVID-19. Sample: peripheral blood. CDR3 DNA sequence: TGTGCCACCCCTTCGGGGGGAGGCGTGACCGGGGAGCTGTTTTTT. Its translation is CATPSGGGVTGELFF.